The subject of this entry is one TCR beta chain. The antigen is not known. Unmatched junction bases numbered 6, after V lost 3 bases and J lost 7 bases. The CDR3 length is 14 residues. CDR1 is MGHRA and CDR2 is YSYEKL in the germline V gene. The protocol was immunoSEQ multiplex PCR, while the TCRdb copy is restricted to in-frame clones and leaves out a portion. In the table there are about 45,000 clones, 72% of which are singletons. These data are taken from a study of vaccination effects on CD4 cells after COVID-19. A 10-day culture period preceded the isolation of CD4+ T cells. Each participant was administered two doses of either the BNT162b2 or the mRNA-1273 vaccine. Vaccine recipients, nucleocapsid antibody negative, had no prior SARS-CoV-2 infection. Overall study findings and caveats: Small numbers of convalescent patients limited the study. It also lacked early post-infection timepoints. Long after vaccination, the clones induced by infection and by vaccine shrank markedly in size. Healthy vaccinees had only 1 of 255 vaccine-induced clones cross-react with common cold coronaviruses.

The chain carries TRBV4-1 and TRBJ1-2; TRBD1 aligns across 9 bases. The sample was CD4+ T cells from PBMCs cultured without peptide, taken after COVID-19 vaccination. The receptor comes from a human donor who received a COVID-19 vaccine. CDR3 in amino acids: CASSHLRDRAGYTF. Written as DNA, the CDR3 is TGCGCCAGCAGCCATCTCCGGGACAGGGCTGGCTACACCTTC.